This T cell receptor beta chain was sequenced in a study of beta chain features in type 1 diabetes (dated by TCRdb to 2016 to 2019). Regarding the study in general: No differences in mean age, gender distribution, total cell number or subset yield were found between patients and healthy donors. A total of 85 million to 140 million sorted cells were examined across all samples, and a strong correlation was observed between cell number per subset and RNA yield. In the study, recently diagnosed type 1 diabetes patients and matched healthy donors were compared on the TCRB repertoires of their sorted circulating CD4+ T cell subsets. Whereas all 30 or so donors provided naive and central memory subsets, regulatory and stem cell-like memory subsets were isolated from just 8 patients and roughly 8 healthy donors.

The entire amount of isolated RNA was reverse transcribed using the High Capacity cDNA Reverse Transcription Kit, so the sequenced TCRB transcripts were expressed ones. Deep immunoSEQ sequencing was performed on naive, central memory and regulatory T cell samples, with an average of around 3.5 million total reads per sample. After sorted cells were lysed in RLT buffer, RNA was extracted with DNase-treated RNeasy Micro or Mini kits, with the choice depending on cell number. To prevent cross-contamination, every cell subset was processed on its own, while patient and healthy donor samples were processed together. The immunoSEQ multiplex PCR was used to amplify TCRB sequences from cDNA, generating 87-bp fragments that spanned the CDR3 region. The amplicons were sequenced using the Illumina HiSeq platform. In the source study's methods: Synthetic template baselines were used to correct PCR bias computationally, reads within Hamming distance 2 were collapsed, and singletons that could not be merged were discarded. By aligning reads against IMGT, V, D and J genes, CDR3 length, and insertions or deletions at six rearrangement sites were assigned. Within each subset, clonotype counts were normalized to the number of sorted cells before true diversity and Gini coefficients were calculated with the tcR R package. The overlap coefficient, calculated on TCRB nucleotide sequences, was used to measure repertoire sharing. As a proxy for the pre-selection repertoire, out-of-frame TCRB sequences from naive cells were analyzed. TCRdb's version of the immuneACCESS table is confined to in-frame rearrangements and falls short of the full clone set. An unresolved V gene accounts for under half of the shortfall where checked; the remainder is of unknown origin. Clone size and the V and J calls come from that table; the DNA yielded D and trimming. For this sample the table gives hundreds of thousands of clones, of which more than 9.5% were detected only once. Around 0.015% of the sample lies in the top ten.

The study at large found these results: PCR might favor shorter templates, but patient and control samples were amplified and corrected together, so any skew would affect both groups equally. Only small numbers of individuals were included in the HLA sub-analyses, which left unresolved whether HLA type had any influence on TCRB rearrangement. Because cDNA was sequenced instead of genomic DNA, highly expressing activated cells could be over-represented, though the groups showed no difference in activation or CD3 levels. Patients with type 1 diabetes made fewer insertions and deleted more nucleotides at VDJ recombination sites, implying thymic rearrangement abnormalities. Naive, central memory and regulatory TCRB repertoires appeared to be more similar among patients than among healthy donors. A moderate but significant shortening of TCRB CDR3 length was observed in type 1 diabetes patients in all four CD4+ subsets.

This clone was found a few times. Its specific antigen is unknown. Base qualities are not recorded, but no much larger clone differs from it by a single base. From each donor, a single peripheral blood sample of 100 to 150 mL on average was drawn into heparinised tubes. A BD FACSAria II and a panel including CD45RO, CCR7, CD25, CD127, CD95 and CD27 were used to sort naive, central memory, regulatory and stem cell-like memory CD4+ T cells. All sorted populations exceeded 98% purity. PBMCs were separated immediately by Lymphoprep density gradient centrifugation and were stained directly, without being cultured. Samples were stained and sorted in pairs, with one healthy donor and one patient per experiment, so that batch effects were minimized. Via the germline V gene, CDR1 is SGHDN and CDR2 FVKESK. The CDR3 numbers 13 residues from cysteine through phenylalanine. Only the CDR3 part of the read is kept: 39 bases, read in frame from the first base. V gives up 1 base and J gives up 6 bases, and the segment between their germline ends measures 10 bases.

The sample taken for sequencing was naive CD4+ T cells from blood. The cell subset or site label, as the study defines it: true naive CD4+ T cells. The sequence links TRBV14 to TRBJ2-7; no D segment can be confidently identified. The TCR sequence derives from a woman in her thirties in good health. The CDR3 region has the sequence CASSQVKASEQYF. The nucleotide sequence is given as TGTGCCAGCAGCCAAGTTAAAGCTTCCGAGCAGTACTTC.